This TCR beta chain was sequenced during a study of tumor-infiltrating lymphocytes in oesophageal squamous cell carcinoma. TCRdb called the PCR reads again in MiXCR, with one record for every CDR3 protein. Among roughly 23,000 distinct CDR3 sequences, roughly 32% were seen once, and the ten largest hold 19%. This clonotype is medium-sized by share. The V and J ends lost 3 bases and 9 bases respectively, with 12 bases between them. Germline V gene lookup returns CDR1 MNHNS and CDR2 SASEGT. The CDR3 sequence is 13 residues long. The receptor's source is a female donor with esophageal squamous cell carcinoma. The chain uses TRBV6-1 and TRBJ2-1; D gene uncertain. The source material was esophageal tumor tissue. CDR3 bases: TGTGCCAGCAGTGATAGGATTATCGGTGAGCAGTTCTTC. Its translation: CASSDRIIGEQFF.